Listed here are 15 T cell receptor beta chains from one sample, sequenced in a study of T cell responses to AZD1222 COVID-19 vaccine. Here immunoSEQ multiplex PCR was the method, and the copy in TCRdb shows in-frame clones only, minus some. The repertoire has under 100,000 clones, 85% to 95% of them found once; the top ten carry about 5%. The sample here was peripheral blood, taken on day 0 of AZD1222 vaccination. The receptor source for this set is an adult in good health.

This chain joins TRBV7-2 and TRBJ2-1; no clear D. V was pared by 3 bases and J by 4 bases, with 10 bases between. This CDR3 region has 14 residues. CDR1 and CDR2 (germline): SGHTA, FQGNSA. The DNA of the CDR3 is TGTGCCAGCAGCTTCCGTGCCGTTTACAATGAGCAGTTCTTC. Amino acids: CASSFRAVYNEQFF.

J is TRBJ2-2 and V is TRBV5-1; the D gene is possibly TRBD2 (5 bases). The CDR3 totals 13 residues. Trimming pared 3 bases from V and 6 bases from J, leaving 9 bases between. Germline V lookup: CDR1 SGHRS, CDR2 YFSETQ. The CDR3 reads CASSSTRAGELFF. CDR3 bases: TGCGCCAGCAGCTCTACGAGGGCCGGGGAGCTGTTTTTT. Variable domain in full (rest from reference TRBV5-1 and TRBJ2-2): KAGVTQTPRYLIKTRGQQVTLSCSPISGHRSVSWYQQTPGQGLQFLFEYFSETQRNKGNFPGRFSGRQFSNSRSEMNVSTLELGDSALYLCASSSTRAGELFFGEGSRLTVL.

The rearrangement uses TRBV28 and TRBJ1-4, with D unclear. Trimming shortened V by 3 bases and J by 2 bases, and 1 base separated the two germline ends. The CDR3 length is 12 residues. Germline V gives CDR1 MDHEN, CDR2 SYDVKM. CDR3 nucleotides: TGTGCCAGCAGTTTGACTAATGAAAAACTGTTTTTT. As protein: CASSLTNEKLFF.

This clone appeared once. This chain connects TRBV28 to TRBJ2-1, with 12 positions matching TRBD2. The CDR3 runs to 16 residues. J gave up 9 bases and V 1 base, and 7 bases lay outside the gene matches. The germline gives CDR1 MDHEN, CDR2 SYDVKM. The CDR3 bases are TGTGCCAGCAGTTTATCGGCTAGCGGGGGGGGTGCTGAGCAGTTCTTC. Translation gives CASSLSASGGGAEQFF.

The rearrangement links TRBV6-5 to TRBJ1-1; D possibly corresponds to TRBD1 (6 bases). The CDR3 has 16 amino acids. V was shortened by 0 bases and J by 5 bases, with 16 bases between the two germline ends. The germline gives CDR1 MNHEY, CDR2 SVGAGI. CDR3 bases: TGTGCCAGCAGTTACTCCCCGGGGAGGGGGTATACTGAAGCTTTCTTT. It specifies CASSYSPGRGYTEAFF.

This chain links TRBV23-1 with TRBJ1-5; 7 positions match TRBD1. TRBV23-1 qualifies as an ORF whose function is uncertain. This CDR3 is built from 18 residues. Trimming took 3 bases from V and 0 from J; bases not matched to a gene: 11. The CDR3 region is CASSQLARGRDSNQPQHF. The CDR3 nucleotides read TGCGCCAGCAGTCAGCTCGCCAGGGGGAGGGATAGCAATCAGCCCCAGCATTTT.

The chain combines TRBV7-2 with TRBJ2-5; no reliable D call. This CDR3 is built from 15 residues. Germline CDR1 SGHTA, CDR2 FQGNSA. Between the trimmed V and J ends, which lost 5 bases and 5 bases, there was a span of 18 bases. This chain's CDR3 is CASSQRTGAWETQYF. The CDR3 DNA reads as TGTGCCAGCAGCCAAAGGACCGGAGCTTGGGAGACCCAGTACTTC.

This clone is a singleton in its sample. The chain couples TRBV4-1 to TRBJ2-3, with D perhaps being TRBD1 or TRBD2 (6 bases each). Per the germline V gene, CDR1 is MGHRA and CDR2 is YSYEKL. This CDR3 spans 18 amino acids. With 0 bases removed from V and 7 bases from J, the gap between germline ends came to 23 bases. In nucleotides, the CDR3 is TGCGCCAGCAGCCAAGAAGGAGGGGGAGACGGGCCTAGATATACGCAGTATTTT. Amino acid sequence: CASSQEGGGDGPRYTQYF.

The rearrangement uses TRBV6-5 and TRBJ1-1; D not resolved. Trimming pared 6 bases from V and 1 base from J, leaving 6 bases between. Germline lookup yields CDR1 MNHEY and CDR2 SVGAGI. The CDR3 length is 12 residues. The CDR3 coding sequence is TGTGCCAGCAGGTGGGGGAACACTGAAGCTTTCTTT. It translates to CASRWGNTEAFF.

This chain links TRBV12-3 or TRBV12-4 with TRBJ2-1; D remains ambiguous. Trimming took off 0 bases at V and 11 bases at J, with 11 bases between the two ends. The CDR3 spans 13 residues. The CDR3 region has the DNA TGTGCCAGCAGTTTAGCGCCGGGCCAGCAGCAGTTCTTC. It yields the protein CASSLAPGQQQFF.

The rearrangement uses TRBV30 and TRBJ2-4; D might be TRBD2 (6 bases). Germline-derived CDR1 and CDR2 are GTSNPN and SVGIG (reference sequence). The ends were cut back, 1 base at V and 4 bases at J, with 20 bases in the middle. This CDR3 is 17 amino acids long. CDR3 nucleotide sequence: TGTGCCTGGAGTGCCGACCAGACTAGTTTAGGGAAAAACATTCAGTACTTC. Translated, it gives CAWSADQTSLGKNIQYF.

With regard to this clone: Other DNA sequences of this sample code for an identical CDR3. The chain couples TRBV10-3 to TRBJ1-5; a weak D match, TRBD1 (5 bases). V was clipped by 8 bases and J by 1 base, with 6 bases between them. CDR3 length equals 12 residues. Germline V CDR1 and CDR2: ENHRY, SYGVKD. CDR3 sequence (DNA): TGTGCCATCGGGGGGAGCAATCAGCCCCAGCATTTT. It encodes CAIGGSNQPQHF.

This rearrangement joins TRBV14 to TRBJ1-1; maybe TRBD1 (5 bases). The germline V gene has CDR1 SGHDN and CDR2 FVKESK. V was clipped by 1 base and J by 3 bases, with 12 bases between them. CDR3 size: 15 residues. CDR3 residues: CASSQVGGLHTEAFF. DNA of the CDR3: TGTGCCAGCAGCCAAGTGGGGGGATTACACACTGAAGCTTTCTTT.

The rearrangement links TRBV3-1 (or the pseudogene TRBV3-2) to TRBJ2-5, with TRBD2 identical over 15 bases. The ends lost 5 bases at V and 4 bases at J; junction bases unmatched: 5. The germline V gene encodes CDR1 LGHDT and CDR2 YNNKEL (reference sequence). The CDR3 extends over 16 amino acids. In nucleotides, the CDR3 is TGTGCCAGCAGCGTCCGGACTAGCGGGGGGGTAGAGACCCAGTACTTC. It specifies CASSVRTSGGVETQYF.

CDR3 protein: CASSRNRGGTEAFF. In DNA form, the CDR3 reads TGTGCCAGCAGCCGCAACAGGGGAGGCACTGAAGCTTTCTTT. The chain carries TRBV13 and TRBJ1-1, with TRBD1 matching over 7 bases. The junction had 7 bases not matched to a gene; V was cut back by 5 bases and J by 4 bases. The germline V gene has CDR1 PRHDT and CDR2 FYEKMQ (reference sequence). CDR3 length equals 14 residues.